There are a few counts of the clone carrying this TCR beta chain. Trimming took off 2 bases at V and 0 bases at J, with 10 bases between the two ends. Germline V lookup: CDR1 GTSNPN, CDR2 SVGIG (reference sequence). The CDR3 extends over 14 amino acids. The data derive from a study of control samples from healthy donors and cancer patients. Method: immunoSEQ multiplex PCR; TCRdb's copy keeps in-frame clones and lacks some. The repertoire holds 120,000 or so clones, with roughly 87% as singletons. The source of this sequence is a man aged 40-50 years in good health. Input material: blood. The chain combines TRBV30 with TRBJ1-1; the D gene is possibly TRBD1 (5 bases). DNA for the CDR3: TGTGCCTGGAGTCAGGAGGGACTGAACACTGAAGCTTTCTTT. Its protein product is CAWSQEGLNTEAFF.